Below are 24 T cell receptor beta chains sequenced from a single sample in a study of T cells in Graves' hyperthyroidism and ophthalmopathy. Amplification of TCR beta CDR3 regions used RNA as the template. Researchers ran a first-round RT-PCR on the TCR CDR3 using the HTBI primer set. In TCRdb, the multiplex PCR reads were re-called with MiXCR into one record per CDR3 protein. This sample yields 600,000 to 750,000 distinct CDR3 sequences, of which roughly 17% are seen a single time; 15% belongs to the top ten. The sample comprised blood. These receptors came from a man in his fifties with Graves' hyperthyroidism.

This clonotype was seen a handful of times. The chain recombines TRBV2 with TRBJ1-6; the D is unclear. The CDR3 consists of 13 residues. Germline assignment: CDR1 SNHLY and CDR2 FYNNEI. V was shortened by 4 bases and J by 8 bases, with 9 bases between the two germline ends. CDR3 sequence reads: CASSGVQYSPLHF. DNA for the CDR3: TGTGCCAGCAGTGGGGTTCAATATTCACCCCTCCACTTT. Variable domain in full (rest from reference TRBV2 and TRBJ1-6): EPEVTQTPSHQVTQMGQEVILRCVPISNHLYFYWYRQILGQKVEFLVSFYNNEISEKSEIFDDQFSVERPDGSNFTLKIRSTKLEDSAMYFCASSGVQYSPLHFGNGTRLTVT.

This clonotype was found many times. V is TRBV2 and J is TRBJ2-2; D might be TRBD1 (5 bases). The CDR3 is 16 amino acids. The V and J ends lost 7 bases and 0 bases respectively, with 15 bases between them. Germline V CDR1 and CDR2: SNHLY, FYNNEI. CDR3: CASNPTELSNTGELFF. In DNA form, the CDR3 reads TGTGCCAGCAACCCGACAGAATTATCGAACACCGGGGAGCTGTTTTTT.

V and J are TRBV30 and TRBJ1-1; unclear D gene. The V and J ends lost 3 bases and 9 bases respectively, with 8 bases between them. There are 10 residues in the CDR3. Germline V gene lookup returns CDR1 GTSNPN and CDR2 SVGIG (reference sequence). The CDR3 DNA is TGTGCCTGGAGGAGGGTACAAGCTTTCTTT. Its translation is CAWRRVQAFF.

This clonotype was detected many times. CDR3 in amino acids: CAWSLTGGWGNQPQHF. The DNA for the CDR3 is TGTGCCTGGAGTTTGACAGGGGGCTGGGGCAATCAGCCCCAGCATTTT. The gene calls are TRBV30 and TRBJ1-5; 10 bases are shared with TRBD1. J was trimmed by 2 bases and V by 2 bases; bases with no gene match: 6. The length of the CDR3 is 16 residues. The germline gives CDR1 GTSNPN, CDR2 SVGIG (reference sequence).

This clonotype was picked up one time. This chain links TRBV5-6 with TRBJ2-5; 9 nucleotides match TRBD1. The CDR3 sequence is 15 residues long. The V gene end was trimmed by 4 bases and the J gene end by 3 bases; junction bases not matched to a gene: 7. Germline CDR1 reads SGHDT; CDR2 reads YYEEEE. CDR3 protein: CASSEFGQGKETQYF. In DNA form, the CDR3 reads TGTGCCAGCAGCGAATTTGGACAGGGGAAAGAGACCCAGTACTTC.

This clonotype occurred many times. The V gene is TRBV3-1, the J gene TRBJ2-5, with 7 bases aligning to TRBD2. Trimming at V came to 5 bases and at J to 5 bases, leaving 8 bases not matched to a gene. The CDR3 has 14 residues. Germline CDR1 and CDR2: LGHDT and YNNKEL (reference sequence). The CDR3 coding sequence is TGTGCCAGCAGCGCAACGGGAGGCCTGGAGACCCAGTACTTC. It translates to CASSATGGLETQYF.

This clonotype was seen a few times. The V call is TRBV19, the J call TRBJ2-1; 8 bases fit TRBD1. The CDR3 spans 14 residues. The germline CDR1 and CDR2 sequences are LNHDA and SQIVND (reference sequence). The CDR3 protein is CASHQGAIGNEQFF. CDR3 coding DNA: TGTGCTTCCCACCAGGGGGCGATTGGAAATGAGCAGTTCTTC. Filled out from reference TRBV19 and TRBJ2-1, the complete variable domain reads DGGITQSPKYLFRKEGQNVTLSCEQNLNHDAMYWYRQDPGQGLRLIYYSQIVNDFQKGDIAEGYSVSREKKESFPLTVTSAQKNPTAFYLCASHQGAIGNEQFFGPGTRLTVL.

The CDR3 nucleotides read TGCGCCAGCAGCTCGGCCTCATCTAGCTCCTACGAGCAGTACTTC. It is translated as CASSSASSSSYEQYF. The V call is TRBV5-1, the J call TRBJ2-7, with D unresolved. The CDR3 loop spans 15 amino acids. With 3 bases removed from V and 0 bases from J, the gap between germline ends came to 13 bases. CDR1 and CDR2 (germline): SGHRS, YFSETQ.

This clonotype was seen at least ten times. In DNA, the CDR3 is TGTGCCAGCAGCCAATGGGGACTAGCTTCCGGCGAGCAGTACTTC. Its protein product is CASSQWGLASGEQYF. The rearrangement joins TRBV27 to TRBJ2-7; 9 bases match TRBD2. The V gene's germline CDR1 is MNHEY and CDR2 SMNVEV (reference sequence). V shed 6 bases and J 6 bases; nucleotides not matched to a gene: 12. This CDR3 has 15 residues.

The chain is built from TRBV6-1 and TRBJ2-1, with no clear D. This CDR3 has 16 residues. V was trimmed by 3 bases and J by 9 bases, leaving 21 bases between them. Germline values: CDR1 MNHNS, CDR2 SASEGT. Written as DNA, the CDR3 is TGTGCCAGCAGTGATCCCGGCAGTGTGGCCGGCGCTGAGCAGTTCTTC. Protein sequence: CASSDPGSVAGAEQFF.

This clonotype was seen at least ten times. The chain is built from TRBV20-1 and TRBJ2-1; 9 bases map to TRBD2. Germline CDR1 reads DFQATT; CDR2 reads SNEGSKA (reference sequence). This CDR3 spans 16 amino acids. V lost 0 bases, J lost 1 base, and 4 bases stayed unmatched. In nucleotides, the CDR3 is TGCAGTGCTAGAGATTCGCTAGCGGGATCCTACAATGAGCAGTTCTTC. It encodes CSARDSLAGSYNEQFF.

In its sample, this clonotype was seen a few times. It may be a read error: a sequence one base away is much more abundant. The V gene is TRBV2, the J gene TRBJ1-4, with a possible D match to TRBD1 (6 bases). The germline V gene encodes CDR1 SNHLY and CDR2 FYNNEI. This CDR3 spans 14 amino acids. Here the CDR3 reads CASSFGTNGERLFF. In DNA, the CDR3 is TGTGCCAGCAGTTTCGGGACAAATGGTGAAAGACTGTTTTTT.

This clonotype was counted many times. This chain joins TRBV11-1 and TRBJ2-1; 13 nucleotides line up with TRBD2. The CDR3 consists of 18 residues. Germline V gene data show CDR1 as SGHAT and CDR2 as FQDESV (reference sequence). J gave up 0 bases and V 4 bases, and 6 bases lay outside the gene matches. DNA for the CDR3: TGTGCCAGCAGCTCGACTAGCGGGAGGCCAAGCTCCTACAATGAGCAGTTCTTC. It codes for CASSSTSGRPSSYNEQFF. The variable domain in full, completed from reference TRBV11-1 and TRBJ2-1, reads EAEVAQSPRYKITEKSQAVAFWCDPISGHATLYWYRQILGQGPELLVQFQDESVVDDSQLPKDRFSAERLKGVDSTLKIQPAELGDSAMYLCASSSTSGRPSSYNEQFFGPGTRLTVL.

This clonotype was found many times. The V and J genes are TRBV28 and TRBJ1-2, with D perhaps TRBD1 (5 bases). The germline V gene encodes CDR1 MDHEN and CDR2 SYDVKM. V lost 5 bases to trimming and J lost 8 bases, with 21 bases between them. This CDR3 comprises 15 residues. Here the CDR3 DNA reads TGTGCCAGCAGTCTCTCTTTGGGGACGGGGGAAGGCTACACCTTC. Encoded protein: CASSLSLGTGEGYTF.

J is TRBJ2-4 and V is TRBV28; D possibly matches TRBD1 or TRBD2 (5 bases each). The germline V gene has CDR1 MDHEN and CDR2 SYDVKM. CDR3 length: 18 residues. The V end lost 7 bases, the J end lost 2 bases, and 24 bases lay between the germline ends. CDR3 loop: CASTTNTRGFLTKNIQYF. The DNA of the CDR3 is TGTGCCAGCACCACTAACACTAGGGGTTTTTTAACCAAAAACATTCAGTACTTC.

This clonotype was detected many times. The CDR3: CASSLIFRNQETQYF. In DNA, the CDR3 is TGTGCCAGCAGTTTAATTTTCAGGAACCAAGAGACCCAGTACTTC. The rearrangement links TRBV28 to TRBJ2-5; D remains unclear. This CDR3 is 15 amino acids long. The germline V gene encodes CDR1 MDHEN and CDR2 SYDVKM. The germline V and J ends were trimmed by 2 bases and 0 bases, with 10 bases remaining between them.

This clonotype came up many times. The CDR3 sequence: CASSFDPQHNEQFF. CDR3 sequence (DNA): TGTGCCAGCAGTTTCGACCCCCAACACAATGAGCAGTTCTTC. The chain joins TRBV28 to TRBJ2-1; no clear D. The length of the CDR3 is 14 residues. The V gene lost 3 bases and the J gene lost 5 bases, with 11 bases spanning the gap. Germline V gene sequence: CDR1 MDHEN, CDR2 SYDVKM.

This clonotype has ten or more counts. This rearrangement joins TRBV28 to TRBJ2-5; D is possibly TRBD1 (6 bases). The CDR3 has 15 residues. Germline CDR1 reads MDHEN; CDR2 reads SYDVKM. V was clipped by 5 bases and J by 1 base, with 14 bases between them. CDR3 nucleotide sequence: TGTGCCAGCAGTGAACGGGACACTTTCCAAGAGACCCAGTACTTC. Protein: CASSERDTFQETQYF.

Details on this clonotype: A much larger clone sits a single nucleotide away, making a read error possible. V and J are TRBV18 and TRBJ2-1, with TRBD2 as a possible D gene (7 bases). The CDR3 spans 15 residues. CDR1 and CDR2 from the germline V gene are KGHSH and LQKENI. DNA of the CDR3: TGTGCCAGGTCACCAGAAAGGGGGGGAGACAATGAGCAGTTCTTC. The encoded protein is CARSPERGGDNEQFF.

Concerning this clonotype itself: Just one base apart from a much larger clone, this may be a read error. The chain has TRBV28 and TRBJ2-1, with 8 bases fitting TRBD2. Germline loops: CDR1 MDHEN, CDR2 SYDVKM. The CDR3 length is 15 residues. The CDR3 region is CANSSPSGGYNEQFF. CDR3 sequence (DNA): TGTGCCAACAGTTCCCCCAGCGGGGGTTACAATGAGCAGTTCTTC.

This clonotype appeared a few times. The chain couples TRBV5-1 to TRBJ2-5; D may be TRBD1 (6 bases). Trimming stripped 2 bases from V and 7 bases from J, with 15 bases between. Looked up from germline, CDR1 is SGHRS and CDR2 is YFSETQ. The CDR3 loop spans 14 amino acids. CDR3 sequence reads: CASSFGQTHGTQYF. CDR3 DNA sequence: TGCGCCAGCAGCTTCGGACAGACCCACGGGACCCAGTACTTC.

DNA of the CDR3: TGTGCCAGCTCACCTTGGGACAGATCCCCGAACACTGAAGCTTTCTTT. It is translated as CASSPWDRSPNTEAFF. V is TRBV18 and J is TRBJ1-1; 7 nucleotides match TRBD1. The V gene end was trimmed by 3 bases and the J gene end by 1 base; junction bases not matched to a gene: 8. This CDR3 is 16 amino acids long. Germline V gene sequence: CDR1 KGHSH, CDR2 LQKENI.

This clonotype was seen ten or more times. J is TRBJ2-7 and V is TRBV28; the match to TRBD2 covers 13 bases. The germline V gene has CDR1 MDHEN and CDR2 SYDVKM. The CDR3 totals 16 residues. Losses at the gene ends were 7 bases for V and 4 bases for J; bases not matched to a gene: 10. CDR3 sequence: CASMGTSGKFEYEQYF. The DNA of the CDR3 is TGTGCCAGCATGGGGACTAGCGGGAAGTTTGAGTACGAGCAGTACTTC.

V usage is TRBV28 and J usage is TRBJ1-5; 10 bases are shared with TRBD1. The trim removed 4 bases at V and 3 bases at J, leaving 9 bases unmatched. CDR1 and CDR2 from the germline V gene are MDHEN and SYDVKM. The CDR3 runs to 17 residues. In nucleotides, the CDR3 is TGTGCCAGCAGTTCCCCCGTAGGGACAGGGGTCAATCAGCCCCAGCATTTT. This sequence encodes CASSSPVGTGVNQPQHF.